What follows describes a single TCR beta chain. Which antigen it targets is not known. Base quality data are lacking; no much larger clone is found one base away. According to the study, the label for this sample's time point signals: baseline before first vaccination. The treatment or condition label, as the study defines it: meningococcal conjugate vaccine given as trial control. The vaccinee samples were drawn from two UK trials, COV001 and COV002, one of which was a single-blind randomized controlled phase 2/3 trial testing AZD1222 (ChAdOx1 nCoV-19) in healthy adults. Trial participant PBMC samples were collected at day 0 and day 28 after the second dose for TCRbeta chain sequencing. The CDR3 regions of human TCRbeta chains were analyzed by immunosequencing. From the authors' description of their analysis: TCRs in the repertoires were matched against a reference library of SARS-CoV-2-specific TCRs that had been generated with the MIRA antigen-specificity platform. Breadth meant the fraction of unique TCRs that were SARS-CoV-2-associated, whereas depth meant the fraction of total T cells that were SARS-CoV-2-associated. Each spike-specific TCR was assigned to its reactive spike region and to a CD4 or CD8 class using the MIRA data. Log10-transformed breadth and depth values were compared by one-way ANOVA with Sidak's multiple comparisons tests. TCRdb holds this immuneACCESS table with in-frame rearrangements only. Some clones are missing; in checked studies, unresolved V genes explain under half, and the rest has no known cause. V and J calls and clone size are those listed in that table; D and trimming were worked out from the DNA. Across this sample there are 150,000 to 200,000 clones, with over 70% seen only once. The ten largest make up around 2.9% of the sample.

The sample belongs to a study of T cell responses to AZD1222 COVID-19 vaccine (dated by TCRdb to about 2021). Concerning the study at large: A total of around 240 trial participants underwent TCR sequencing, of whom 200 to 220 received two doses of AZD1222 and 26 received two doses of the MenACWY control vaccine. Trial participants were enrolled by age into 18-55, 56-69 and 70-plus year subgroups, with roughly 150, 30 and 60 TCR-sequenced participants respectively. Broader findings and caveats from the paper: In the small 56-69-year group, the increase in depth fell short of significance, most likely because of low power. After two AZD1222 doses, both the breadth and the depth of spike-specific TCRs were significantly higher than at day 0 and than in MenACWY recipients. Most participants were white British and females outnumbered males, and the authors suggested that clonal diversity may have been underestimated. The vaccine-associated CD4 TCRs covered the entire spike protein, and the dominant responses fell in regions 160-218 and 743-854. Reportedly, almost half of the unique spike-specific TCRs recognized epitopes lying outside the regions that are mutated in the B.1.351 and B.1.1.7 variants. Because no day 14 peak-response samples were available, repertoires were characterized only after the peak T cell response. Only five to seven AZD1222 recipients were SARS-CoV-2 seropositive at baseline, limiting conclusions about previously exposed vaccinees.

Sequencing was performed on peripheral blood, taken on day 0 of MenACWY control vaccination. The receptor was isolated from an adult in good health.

The DNA sequence is as follows: TGTGCCAGCAGCTTGTACCCCGGGACTAGCGGGAGCACAGATACGCAGTATTTT. Its protein is CASSLYPGTSGSTDTQYF. The chain couples TRBV5-4 to TRBJ2-3; TRBD2 fits 12 bases in the junction. The germline V gene (reference sequence) supplies CDR1 SGHNT and CDR2 YYREEE. The junction shows trimming of 1 base on V and 0 bases on J, and the gene matches do not reach 6 bases of it. The cysteine opens and the phenylalanine closes a CDR3 of 18 amino acids. Solely the CDR3 DNA is kept, with 54 bases framed from the first base.